This TCR beta chain was sequenced during a study of T-cell memory formation after mild COVID-19. Looking at the study overall: Largely donor-specific TCR clusters were found.

This clonotype was seen a handful of times. The target antigen is unknown. One entry per CDR3 protein, called by TCRdb with MiXCR from the 5' RACE reads. The sample records 120,000 or so distinct CDR3 sequences, 16% being singletons. Broader study findings: CD4+ contracting clones lay mainly in CM and EM, CD8+ ones in EMRA. Whether day 37 second-wave clones are SARS-CoV-2-specific was not confirmed.

V lost 1 base, J lost 4 bases, and 5 bases lay in between. The CDR3 totals 12 residues. Germline loops: CDR1 SNHLY, CDR2 FYNNEI. The genes are TRBV2 and TRBJ2-7; TRBD1 is a possible D gene (5 bases). The TCR comes from an adult woman who had mild COVID-19 (a few samples of this study predate the infection). Cell type and time point are not known. The sample was PBMCs or a T cell subset sorted from them (not recorded which). The CDR3 DNA follows: TGTGCCAGCAGTGAAGGGACATACGAGCAGTACTTC. Protein product: CASSEGTYEQYF.